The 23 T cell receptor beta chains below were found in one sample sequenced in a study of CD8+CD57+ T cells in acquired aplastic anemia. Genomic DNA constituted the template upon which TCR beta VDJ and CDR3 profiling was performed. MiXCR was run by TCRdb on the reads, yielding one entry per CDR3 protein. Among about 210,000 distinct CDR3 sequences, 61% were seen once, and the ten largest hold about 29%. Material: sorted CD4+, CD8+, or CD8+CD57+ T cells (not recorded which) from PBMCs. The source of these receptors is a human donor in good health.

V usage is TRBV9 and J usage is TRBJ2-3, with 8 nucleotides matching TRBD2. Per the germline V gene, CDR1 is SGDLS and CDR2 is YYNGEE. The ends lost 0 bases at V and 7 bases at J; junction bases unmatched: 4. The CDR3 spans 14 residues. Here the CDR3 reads CASSVEVAGNTQYF. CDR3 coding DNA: TGTGCCAGCAGCGTAGAGGTAGCGGGGAATACGCAGTATTTT.

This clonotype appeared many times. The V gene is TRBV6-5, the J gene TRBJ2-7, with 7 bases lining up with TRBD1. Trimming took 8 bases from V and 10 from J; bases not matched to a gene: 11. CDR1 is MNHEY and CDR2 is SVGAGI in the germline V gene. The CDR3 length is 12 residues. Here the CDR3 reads CASSSGTVEQYF. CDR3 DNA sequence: TGTGCCAGCTCCTCTGGGACAGTCGAACAGTACTTC.

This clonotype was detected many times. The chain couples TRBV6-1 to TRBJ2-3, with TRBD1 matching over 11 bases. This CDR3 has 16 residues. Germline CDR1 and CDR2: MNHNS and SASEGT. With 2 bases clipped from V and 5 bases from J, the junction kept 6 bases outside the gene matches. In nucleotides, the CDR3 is TGTGCCAGCAGTGAACTCCCGGGACAGGGGGAAGATACGCAGTATTTT. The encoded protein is CASSELPGQGEDTQYF.

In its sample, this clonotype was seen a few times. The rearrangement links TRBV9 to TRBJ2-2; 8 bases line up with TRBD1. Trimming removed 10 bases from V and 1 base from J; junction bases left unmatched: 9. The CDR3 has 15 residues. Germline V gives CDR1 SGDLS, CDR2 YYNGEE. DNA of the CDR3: TGTGCCGGAACTTTAGGACAGGGGAACACCGGGGAGCTGTTTTTT. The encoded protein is CAGTLGQGNTGELFF.

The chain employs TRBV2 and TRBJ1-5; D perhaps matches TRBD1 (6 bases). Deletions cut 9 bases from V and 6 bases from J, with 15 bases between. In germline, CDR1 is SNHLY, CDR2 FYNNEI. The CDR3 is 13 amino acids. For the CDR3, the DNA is TGTGCCAGTAGGCGGGGGGGCCCTCAGCCCCAGCATTTT. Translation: CASRRGGPQPQHF. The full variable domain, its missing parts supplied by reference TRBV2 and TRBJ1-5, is EPEVTQTPSHQVTQMGQEVILRCVPISNHLYFYWYRQILGQKVEFLVSFYNNEISEKSEIFDDQFSVERPDGSNFTLKIRSTKLEDSAMYFCASRRGGPQPQHFGDGTRLSIL.

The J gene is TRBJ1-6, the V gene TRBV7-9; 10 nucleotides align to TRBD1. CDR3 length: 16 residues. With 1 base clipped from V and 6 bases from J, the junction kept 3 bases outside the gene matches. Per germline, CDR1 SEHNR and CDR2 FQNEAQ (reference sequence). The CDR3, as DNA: TGTGCCAGCAGCTTAGGGTGGACAGGGGGTAATTCACCCCTCCACTTT. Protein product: CASSLGWTGGNSPLHF.

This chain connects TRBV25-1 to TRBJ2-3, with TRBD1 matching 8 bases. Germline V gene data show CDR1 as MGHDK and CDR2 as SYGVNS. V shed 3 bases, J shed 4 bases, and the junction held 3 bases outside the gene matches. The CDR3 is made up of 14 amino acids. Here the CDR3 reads CASSDPQGADTQYF. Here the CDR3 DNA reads TGTGCCAGCAGTGACCCACAGGGGGCAGATACGCAGTATTTT.

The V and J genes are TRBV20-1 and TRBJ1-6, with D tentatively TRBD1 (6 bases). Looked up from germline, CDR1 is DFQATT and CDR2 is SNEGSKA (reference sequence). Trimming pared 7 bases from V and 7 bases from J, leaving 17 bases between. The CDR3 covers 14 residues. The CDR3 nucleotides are TGCAGTGGGAAAGGGGGGGGCAGGAATTCACCCCTCCACTTT. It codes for CSGKGGGRNSPLHF.

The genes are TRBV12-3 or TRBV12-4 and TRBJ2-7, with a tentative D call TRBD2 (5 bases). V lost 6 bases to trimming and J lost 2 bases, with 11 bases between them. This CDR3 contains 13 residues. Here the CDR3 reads CASRPSGTYEQYF. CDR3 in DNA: TGTGCCAGCAGACCCAGCGGAACCTACGAGCAGTACTTC.

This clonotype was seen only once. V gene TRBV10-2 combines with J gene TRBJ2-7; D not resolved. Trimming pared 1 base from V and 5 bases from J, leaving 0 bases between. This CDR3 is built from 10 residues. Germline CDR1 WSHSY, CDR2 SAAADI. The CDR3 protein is CASSEYEQYF. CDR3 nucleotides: TGCGCCAGCAGTGAGTACGAGCAGTACTTC.

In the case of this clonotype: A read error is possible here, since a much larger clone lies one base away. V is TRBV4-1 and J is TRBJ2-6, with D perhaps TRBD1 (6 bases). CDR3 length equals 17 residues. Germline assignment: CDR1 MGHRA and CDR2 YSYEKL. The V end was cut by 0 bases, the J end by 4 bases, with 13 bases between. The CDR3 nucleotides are TGCGCCAGCAGCCAAGAACAGGGCATACTGGGGGCCAACGTCCTGACTTTC. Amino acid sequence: CASSQEQGILGANVLTF.

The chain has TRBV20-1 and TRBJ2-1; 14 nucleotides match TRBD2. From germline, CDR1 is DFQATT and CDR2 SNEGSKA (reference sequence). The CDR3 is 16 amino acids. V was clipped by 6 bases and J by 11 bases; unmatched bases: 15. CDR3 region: CSASRTSGGNAVKQFF. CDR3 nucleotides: TGCAGTGCAAGCCGGACTAGCGGGGGGAATGCGGTGAAGCAGTTCTTC.

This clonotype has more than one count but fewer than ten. The CDR3 reads CASLPTERGTYEQYF. The DNA for the CDR3 is TGCGCCAGCCTTCCAACGGAGCGGGGGACCTACGAGCAGTACTTC. The chain couples TRBV10-2 to TRBJ2-7; 8 bases agree with TRBD2. The V gene end was trimmed by 8 bases and the J gene end by 2 bases; junction bases not matched to a gene: 11. Germline-derived CDR1 and CDR2 are WSHSY and SAAADI. The CDR3 contains 15 residues.

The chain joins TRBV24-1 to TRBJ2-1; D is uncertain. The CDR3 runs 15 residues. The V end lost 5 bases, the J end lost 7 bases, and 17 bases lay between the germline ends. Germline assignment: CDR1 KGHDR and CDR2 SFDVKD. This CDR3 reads CATSGPGWSTNEQFF. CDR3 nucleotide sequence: TGTGCCACCAGTGGTCCTGGGTGGAGCACAAATGAGCAGTTCTTC.

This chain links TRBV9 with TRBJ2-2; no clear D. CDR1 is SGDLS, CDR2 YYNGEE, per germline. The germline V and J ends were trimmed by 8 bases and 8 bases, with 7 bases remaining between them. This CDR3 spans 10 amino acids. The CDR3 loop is CASGSGELFF. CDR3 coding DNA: TGTGCCAGTGGGTCAGGGGAGCTGTTTTTT.

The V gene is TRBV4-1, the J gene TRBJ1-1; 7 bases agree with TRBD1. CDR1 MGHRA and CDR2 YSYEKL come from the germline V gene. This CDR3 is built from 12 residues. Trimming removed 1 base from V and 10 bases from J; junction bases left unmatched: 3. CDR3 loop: CASSQADRAAFF. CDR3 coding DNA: TGCGCCAGCAGCCAAGCTGACAGGGCAGCTTTCTTT.

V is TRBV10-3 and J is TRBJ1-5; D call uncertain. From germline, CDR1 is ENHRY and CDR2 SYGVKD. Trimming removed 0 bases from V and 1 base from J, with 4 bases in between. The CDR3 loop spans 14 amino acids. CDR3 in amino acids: CAISESRSNQPQHF. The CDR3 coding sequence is TGTGCCATCAGTGAGTCAAGGAGCAATCAGCCCCAGCATTTT.

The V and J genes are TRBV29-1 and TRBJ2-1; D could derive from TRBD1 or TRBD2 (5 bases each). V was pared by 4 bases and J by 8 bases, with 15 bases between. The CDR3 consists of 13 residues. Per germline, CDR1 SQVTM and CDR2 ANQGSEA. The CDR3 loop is CSVVGLGVDEQFF. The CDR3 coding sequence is TGCAGCGTTGTAGGACTGGGGGTGGATGAGCAGTTCTTC.

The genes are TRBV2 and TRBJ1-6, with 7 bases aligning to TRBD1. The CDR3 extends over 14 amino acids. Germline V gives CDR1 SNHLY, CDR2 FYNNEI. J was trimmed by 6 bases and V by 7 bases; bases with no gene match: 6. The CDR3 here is CASINQGGNSPLHF. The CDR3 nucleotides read TGTGCCAGCATTAATCAGGGGGGTAATTCACCCCTCCACTTT.

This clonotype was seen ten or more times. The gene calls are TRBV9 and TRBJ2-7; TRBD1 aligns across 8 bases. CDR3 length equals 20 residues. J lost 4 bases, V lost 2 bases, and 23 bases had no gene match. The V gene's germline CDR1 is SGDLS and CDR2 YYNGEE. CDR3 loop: CASSVGEGTGDFTLGYEQYF. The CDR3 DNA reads TGTGCCAGCAGCGTCGGGGAAGGGACAGGAGATTTTACGTTAGGTTACGAGCAGTACTTC. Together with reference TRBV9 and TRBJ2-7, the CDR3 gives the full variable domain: DSGVTQTPKHLITATGQRVTLRCSPRSGDLSVYWYQQSLDQGLQFLIQYYNGEERAKGNILERFSAQQFPDLHSELNLSSLELGDSALYFCASSVGEGTGDFTLGYEQYFGPGTRLTVT.

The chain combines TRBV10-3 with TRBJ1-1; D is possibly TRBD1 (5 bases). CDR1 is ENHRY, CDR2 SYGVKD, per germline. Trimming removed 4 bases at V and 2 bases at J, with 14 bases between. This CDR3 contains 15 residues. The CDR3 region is CAISGGKTYNTEAFF. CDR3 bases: TGTGCCATCAGTGGGGGGAAAACTTACAACACTGAAGCTTTCTTT.

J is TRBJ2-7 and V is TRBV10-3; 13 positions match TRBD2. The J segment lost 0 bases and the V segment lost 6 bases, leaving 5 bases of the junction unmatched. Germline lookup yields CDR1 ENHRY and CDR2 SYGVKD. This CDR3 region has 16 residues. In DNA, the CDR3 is TGTGCCATCAGGGGGACTAGCGGGGATAGCTCCTACGAGCAGTACTTC. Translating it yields CAIRGTSGDSSYEQYF.

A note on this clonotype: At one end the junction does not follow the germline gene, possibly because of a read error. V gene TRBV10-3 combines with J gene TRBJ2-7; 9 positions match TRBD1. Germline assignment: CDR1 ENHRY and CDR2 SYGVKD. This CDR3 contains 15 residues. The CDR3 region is CASSRTGGPRYEQYF. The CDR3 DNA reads TGTGCCAGCAGTCGTACAGGGGGCCCTCGCTACGAGCAGTACTTC.